This TCR beta chain was identified in a study of ipilimumab plus nivolumab after autologous stem cell transplantation. Overall study context: The DLBCL cohort had primary refractory and relapsed disease, with 18-month progression-free survival of approximately 87% and 28%.

As regards this clone: Its matching antigen is unknown.

General observations from the study: Per the authors, repertoire, Treg and microbiota data justify further study.

Patients received nivolumab 3 mg/kg at weeks 1, 4, 7, 10, then fortnightly to week 26. Data came from immunoSEQ multiplex PCR; TCRdb stores just in-frame clones and leaves some out. This sample yields about 15,000 clones, of which approximately 71% are seen a single time; about 20% belongs to the top ten. The sample in question was PBMCs, obtained in a trial of ipilimumab plus nivolumab as post-transplant consolidation. This TCR was recovered from a male donor with diffuse large B-cell lymphoma.

The CDR3 bases are TGTGCCAGCAGTGGCAGGGTGGTTTCAGGGGACACTGAAGCTTTCTTT. Residues: CASSGRVVSGDTEAFF. V gene TRBV2 combines with J gene TRBJ1-1, with D possibly being TRBD1 (6 bases). The germline V gene has CDR1 SNHLY and CDR2 FYNNEI. CDR3 length: 16 residues. Trimming left V 4 bases short and J 3 bases short, with 18 bases between. Combining the CDR3 with reference TRBV2 and TRBJ1-1 gives the whole variable domain EPEVTQTPSHQVTQMGQEVILRCVPISNHLYFYWYRQILGQKVEFLVSFYNNEISEKSEIFDDQFSVERPDGSNFTLKIRSTKLEDSAMYFCASSGRVVSGDTEAFFGQGTRLTVV.